One and the same sample provided the 17 T cell receptor beta chains below, sequenced in a study of T and B cells in COVID-19 patients. Multiplex PCR with BIOMED2 TRB-A/B primer pools amplified TRB rearrangements. TCRdb called the multiplex PCR reads again in MiXCR, with one record for every CDR3 protein. The sample contains tens of thousands of distinct CDR3 sequences, over 25% of which appear only once. Blood genomic DNA input for TRB amplification was about 220-500 ng. Sequencing was done on a sample of blood. These TCRs come from a human donor who had recovered from COVID-19.

This clonotype was detected many times. The genes are TRBV6-1 and TRBJ2-2; TRBD1 matches at 10 bases. The germline CDR1 and CDR2 sequences are MNHNS and SASEGT. This CDR3 has 16 residues. Trimming removed 8 bases from V and 3 bases from J; junction bases left unmatched: 9. The CDR3 is CASFPLGQGDTGELFF. The CDR3 DNA sequence: TGTGCCAGCTTCCCCCTAGGACAGGGGGACACCGGGGAGCTGTTTTTT.

This clonotype appeared a few times. This chain links TRBV30 with TRBJ1-5; D is unresolved. Looked up from germline, CDR1 is GTSNPN and CDR2 is SVGIG (reference sequence). Trimming shortened V by 0 bases and J by 6 bases, and 3 bases separated the two germline ends. This CDR3 is built from 11 residues. The CDR3: CAWSVGQPQHF. The CDR3 DNA sequence: TGTGCCTGGAGTGTAGGTCAGCCCCAGCATTTT.

V and J are TRBV28 and TRBJ1-3, with a weak D call TRBD1 (5 bases). The ends were cut back, 6 bases at V and 1 base at J, with 10 bases in the middle. From germline, CDR1 is MDHEN and CDR2 SYDVKM. This CDR3 is 14 amino acids long. CDR3 nucleotides: TGTGCCAGCAGGGGGACGGTATCTGGAAACACCATATATTTT. Amino acids: CASRGTVSGNTIYF.

To note about this clonotype: The junction shows a germline mismatch at one end, possibly a read error. This chain links TRBV27 with TRBJ2-7, with 7 bases that match TRBD1. This CDR3 is 14 amino acids long. The V gene's germline CDR1 is MNHEY and CDR2 SMNVEV (reference sequence). CDR3 sequence (DNA): TGTGCCGGCAGTTGGGGACAGAGTAACTACGAGCAGTACTTC. This encodes CAGSWGQSNYEQYF.

This clonotype showed up just a few times. The chain carries TRBV5-4 and TRBJ2-7; 12 bases are a match to TRBD1. The junction had 13 bases not matched to a gene; V was cut back by 8 bases and J by 7 bases. Germline loops: CDR1 SGHNT, CDR2 YYREEE (reference sequence). There are 15 residues in the CDR3. As DNA, the CDR3 is TGTGCCAGTACCCTCGGGACAGGGGGCTTGGAAGAGCAGTACTTC. Translation gives CASTLGTGGLEEQYF.

This clonotype was detected only a few times. The V gene is TRBV6-6, the J gene TRBJ1-2, with D unresolved. CDR1 is MNHNY and CDR2 is SVGAGI in the germline V gene (reference sequence). V was shortened by 4 bases and J by 9 bases, with 15 bases between the two germline ends. The CDR3 is made up of 13 amino acids. Written as DNA, the CDR3 is TGTGCCAGCAGTTCAGAGATGGGGAGAAGCTACACCTTC. Encoded protein: CASSSEMGRSYTF.

This clonotype has a count of ten or more. The chain uses TRBV6-1 and TRBJ2-1, with 9 bases lining up with TRBD1. V lost 5 bases, J lost 3 bases, and 2 bases stayed unmatched. This CDR3 is built from 14 residues. Germline-derived CDR1 and CDR2 are MNHNS and SASEGT. CDR3 coding DNA: TGTGCCAGCAGTCGACAGGGGGTCTACAATGAGCAGTTCTTC. Protein: CASSRQGVYNEQFF.

This clonotype has just a few counts. The rearrangement uses TRBV5-1 and TRBJ2-1, with D perhaps matching TRBD2 (5 bases). CDR3 length: 15 residues. From germline, CDR1 is SGHRS and CDR2 YFSETQ. V shed 4 bases and J shed 9 bases, with 20 bases lying between them. The CDR3 coding sequence is TGCGCCAGCAGCGCGGACTTGGCCTCATTCAGTGAGCAGTTCTTC. Its protein is CASSADLASFSEQFF.

This clonotype has ten or more counts. The chain carries TRBV30 and TRBJ1-5; 7 bases match TRBD1. With 6 bases clipped from V and 3 bases from J, the junction kept 2 bases outside the gene matches. Looked up from germline, CDR1 is GTSNPN and CDR2 is SVGIG (reference sequence). CDR3 length: 12 residues. The DNA of the CDR3 is TGTGCCTGCGGGACAGACAATCAGCCCCAGCATTTT. Protein product: CACGTDNQPQHF.

The chain joins TRBV6-5 to TRBJ1-3; TRBD1 matches 8 bases. Germline V gives CDR1 MNHEY, CDR2 SVGAGI. CDR3 size: 14 residues. The V segment lost 8 bases and the J segment 0 bases; nucleotides outside the gene matches: 3. The CDR3 region has the DNA TGTGCCAGCCGGACAGGGAGCTCTGGAAACACCATATATTTT. It specifies CASRTGSSGNTIYF.

The CDR3 nucleotides are TGTGCCAGCAGCCAAAACACAGATACGCAGTATTTT. Its protein product is CASSQNTDTQYF. The chain combines TRBV11-3 with TRBJ2-3, with D unclear. Trimming took off 5 bases at V and 2 bases at J, with 5 bases between the two ends. The CDR3 is made up of 12 amino acids. CDR1 and CDR2 (germline): SGHNT, YENEEA.

This clonotype was seen more than once but under ten times. The chain recombines TRBV19 with TRBJ1-6, with 7 bases lining up with TRBD1. With 6 bases clipped from V and 5 bases from J, the junction kept 4 bases outside the gene matches. This CDR3 spans 14 amino acids. The V gene's germline CDR1 is LNHDA and CDR2 SQIVND (reference sequence). CDR3 residues: CASRPGQNNSPLHF. CDR3 in DNA: TGTGCCAGTAGGCCGGGACAGAATAATTCACCCCTCCACTTT.

Points on this clonotype: This may come from a read error, since a much larger clone is one base off. CDR3 nucleotides: TGTTCCATCAAAGGGACCACAGATACGCAGTATTTT. Protein sequence: CSIKGTTDTQYF. The chain joins TRBV10-3 to TRBJ2-3, with D perhaps given as TRBD1 or TRBD2 (5 bases each). Germline V gives CDR1 ENHRY, CDR2 SYGVKD. The CDR3 has 12 residues.

Judged by abundance, this clonotype is medium-sized. This chain joins TRBV6-5 and TRBJ2-3, with 7 bases identical to TRBD2. V lost 6 bases and J lost 5; bases outside the gene matches: 8. Germline assignment: CDR1 MNHEY and CDR2 SVGAGI. The CDR3 contains 14 residues. The CDR3 reads CASRPGTGGDTQYF. In DNA form, the CDR3 reads TGTGCCAGCAGGCCCGGGACGGGGGGAGATACGCAGTATTTT.

This clonotype was seen ten or more times. The chain has TRBV18 and TRBJ2-7, with D hard to call. The CDR3 spans 14 residues. V was shortened by 2 bases and J by 4 bases, with 12 bases between the two germline ends. CDR1 is KGHSH and CDR2 is LQKENI in the germline V gene. The DNA for the CDR3 is TGTGCCAGCTCACCAGGCCTGAGTTGGTACGAGCAGTACTTC. It yields the protein CASSPGLSWYEQYF.

This clonotype is medium-sized in the sample. The chain joins TRBV29-1 to TRBJ2-3; no firm D call. Trimming pared 2 bases from V and 3 bases from J, leaving 12 bases between. Germline CDR1 reads SQVTM; CDR2 reads ANQGSEA. CDR3 length: 14 amino acids. The CDR3 reads CSVESRVSTDTQYF. DNA of the CDR3: TGCAGCGTTGAATCTAGGGTATCGACAGATACGCAGTATTTT.

This clonotype was picked up many times. The chain links TRBV19 to TRBJ1-1, with D maybe TRBD1 (6 bases). The CDR3 is made up of 15 amino acids. V lost 6 bases and J lost 4, with 18 bases in between. The germline gives CDR1 LNHDA, CDR2 SQIVND (reference sequence). In DNA form, the CDR3 reads TGTGCCAGTAGGGGGGACACTTCCCCTAGCACTGAAGCTTTCTTT. It specifies CASRGDTSPSTEAFF.